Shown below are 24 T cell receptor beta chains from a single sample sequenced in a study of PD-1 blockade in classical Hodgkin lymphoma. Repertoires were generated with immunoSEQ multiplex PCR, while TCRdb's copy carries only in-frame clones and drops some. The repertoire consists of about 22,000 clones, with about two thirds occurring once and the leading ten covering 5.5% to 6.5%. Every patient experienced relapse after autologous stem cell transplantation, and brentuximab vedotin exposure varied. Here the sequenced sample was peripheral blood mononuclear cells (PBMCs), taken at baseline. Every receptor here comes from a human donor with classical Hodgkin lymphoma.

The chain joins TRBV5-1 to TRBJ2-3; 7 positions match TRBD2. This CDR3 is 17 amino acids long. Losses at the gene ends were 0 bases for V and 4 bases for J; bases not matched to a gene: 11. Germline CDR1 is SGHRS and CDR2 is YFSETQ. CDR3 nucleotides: TGCGCCAGCAGCTTGGAACCCCCAGCGGGGACTCCAGATACGCAGTATTTT. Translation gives CASSLEPPAGTPDTQYF.

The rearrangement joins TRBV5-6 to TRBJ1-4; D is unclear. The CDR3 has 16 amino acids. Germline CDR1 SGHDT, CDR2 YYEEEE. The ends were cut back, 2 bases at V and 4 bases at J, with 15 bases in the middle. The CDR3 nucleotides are TGTGCCAGCAGCTTATATGGAGAGAAAAATAATGAAAAACTGTTTTTT. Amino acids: CASSLYGEKNNEKLFF.

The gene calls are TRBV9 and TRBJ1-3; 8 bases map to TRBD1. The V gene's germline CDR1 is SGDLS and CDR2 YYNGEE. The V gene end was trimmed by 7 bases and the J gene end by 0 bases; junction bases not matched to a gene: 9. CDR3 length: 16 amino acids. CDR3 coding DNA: TGTGCCAGCTCCGGGGACAGGACGATCTCTGGAAACACCATATATTTT. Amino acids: CASSGDRTISGNTIYF.

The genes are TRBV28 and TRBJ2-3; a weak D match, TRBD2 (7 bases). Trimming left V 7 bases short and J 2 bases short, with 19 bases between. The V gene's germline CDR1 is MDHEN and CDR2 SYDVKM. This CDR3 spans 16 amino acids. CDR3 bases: TGTGCCAGCAAATTGAGGGGGGGGGCTTCCACAGATACGCAGTATTTT. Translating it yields CASKLRGGASTDTQYF.

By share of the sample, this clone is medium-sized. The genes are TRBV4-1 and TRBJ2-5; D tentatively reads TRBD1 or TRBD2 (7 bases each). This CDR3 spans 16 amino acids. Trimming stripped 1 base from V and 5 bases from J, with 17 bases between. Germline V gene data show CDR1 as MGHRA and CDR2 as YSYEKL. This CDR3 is CASSQAGGGTRETQYF. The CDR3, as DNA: TGCGCCAGCAGCCAAGCAGGGGGGGGCACCCGGGAGACCCAGTACTTC.

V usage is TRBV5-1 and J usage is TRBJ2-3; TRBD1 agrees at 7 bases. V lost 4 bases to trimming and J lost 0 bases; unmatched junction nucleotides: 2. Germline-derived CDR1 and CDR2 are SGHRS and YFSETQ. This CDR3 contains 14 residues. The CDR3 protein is CASSPTGSTDTQYF. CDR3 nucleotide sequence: TGCGCCAGCAGCCCGACAGGGAGCACAGATACGCAGTATTTT.

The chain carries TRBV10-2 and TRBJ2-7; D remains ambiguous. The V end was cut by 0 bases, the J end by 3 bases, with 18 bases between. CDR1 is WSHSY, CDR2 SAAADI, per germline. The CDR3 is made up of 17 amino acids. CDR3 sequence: CASSESGLWSTGYEQYF. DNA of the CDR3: TGCGCCAGCAGTGAGTCTGGTCTATGGAGTACGGGCTACGAGCAGTACTTC.

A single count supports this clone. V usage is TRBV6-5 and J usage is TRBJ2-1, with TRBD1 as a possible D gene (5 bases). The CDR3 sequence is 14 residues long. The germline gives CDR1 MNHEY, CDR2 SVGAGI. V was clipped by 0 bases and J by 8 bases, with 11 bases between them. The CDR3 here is CASSYSTQGDEQFF. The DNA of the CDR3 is TGTGCCAGCAGTTACTCGACGCAGGGCGATGAGCAGTTCTTC.

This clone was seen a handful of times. The DNA for the CDR3 is TGCAGCGTTGAAAAGGGGGCCACTGAAGCTTTCTTT. It encodes CSVEKGATEAFF. V and J are TRBV29-1 and TRBJ1-1; 7 bases are a match to TRBD1. The CDR3 runs 12 residues. Germline CDR1 is SQVTM and CDR2 is ANQGSEA. V lost 2 bases, J lost 4 bases, and 1 base stayed unmatched.

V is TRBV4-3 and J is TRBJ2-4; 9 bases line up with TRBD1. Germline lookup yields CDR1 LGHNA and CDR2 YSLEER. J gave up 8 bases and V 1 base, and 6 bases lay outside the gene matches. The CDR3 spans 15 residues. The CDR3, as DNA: TGCGCCAGCAGCCAAGCCAGGACAGGGGCACACATTCAGTACTTC. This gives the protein CASSQARTGAHIQYF.

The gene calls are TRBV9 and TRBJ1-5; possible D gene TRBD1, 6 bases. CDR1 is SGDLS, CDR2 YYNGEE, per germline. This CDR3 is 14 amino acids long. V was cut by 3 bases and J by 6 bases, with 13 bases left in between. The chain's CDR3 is CASSGTGSGQPQHF. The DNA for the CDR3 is TGTGCCAGCAGCGGAACAGGGTCGGGTCAGCCCCAGCATTTT.

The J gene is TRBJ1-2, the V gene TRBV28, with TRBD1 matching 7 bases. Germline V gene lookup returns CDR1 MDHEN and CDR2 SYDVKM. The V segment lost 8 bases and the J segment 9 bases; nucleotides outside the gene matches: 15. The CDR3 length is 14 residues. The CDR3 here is CASSITTGTGSYTF. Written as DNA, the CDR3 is TGTGCCAGCTCTATAACGACAGGGACGGGTAGCTACACCTTC.

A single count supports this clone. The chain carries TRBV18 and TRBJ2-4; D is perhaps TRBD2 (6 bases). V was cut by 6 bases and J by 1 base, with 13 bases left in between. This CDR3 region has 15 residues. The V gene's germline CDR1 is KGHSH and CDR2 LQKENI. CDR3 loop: CASSPQEGAKNIQYF. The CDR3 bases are TGTGCCAGCTCGCCTCAGGAGGGGGCCAAAAACATTCAGTACTTC. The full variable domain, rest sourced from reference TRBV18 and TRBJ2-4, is NAGVMQNPRHLVRRRGQEARLRCSPMKGHSHVYWYRQLPEEGLKFMVYLQKENIIDESGMPKERFSAEFPKEGPSILRIQQVVRGDSAAYFCASSPQEGAKNIQYFGAGTRLSVL.

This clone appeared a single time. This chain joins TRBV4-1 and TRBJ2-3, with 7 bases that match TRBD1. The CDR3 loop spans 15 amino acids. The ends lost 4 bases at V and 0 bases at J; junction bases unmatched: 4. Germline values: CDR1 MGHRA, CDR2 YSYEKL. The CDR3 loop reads CASSLDRSSTDTQYF. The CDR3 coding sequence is TGCGCCAGCAGCCTGGACAGGAGCAGCACAGATACGCAGTATTTT.

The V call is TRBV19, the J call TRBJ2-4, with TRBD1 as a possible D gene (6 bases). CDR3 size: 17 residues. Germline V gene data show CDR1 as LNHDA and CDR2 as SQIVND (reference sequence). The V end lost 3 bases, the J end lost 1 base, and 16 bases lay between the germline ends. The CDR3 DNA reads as TGTGCCAGTAGTATTGGCTCCACAGGGATCGCCAAAAACATTCAGTACTTC. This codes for CASSIGSTGIAKNIQYF.

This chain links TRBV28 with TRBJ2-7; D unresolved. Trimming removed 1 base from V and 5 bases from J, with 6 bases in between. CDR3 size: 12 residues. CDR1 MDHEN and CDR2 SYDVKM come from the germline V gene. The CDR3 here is CASSLFRNEQYF. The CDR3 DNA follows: TGTGCCAGCAGTTTATTCAGGAACGAGCAGTACTTC.

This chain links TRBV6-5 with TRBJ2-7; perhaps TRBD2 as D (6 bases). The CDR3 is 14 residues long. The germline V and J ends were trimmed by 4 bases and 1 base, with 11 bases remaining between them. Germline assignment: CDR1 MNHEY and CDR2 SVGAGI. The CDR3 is CASSFHGGSYEQYF. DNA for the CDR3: TGTGCCAGCAGTTTCCATGGGGGGTCCTACGAGCAGTACTTC.

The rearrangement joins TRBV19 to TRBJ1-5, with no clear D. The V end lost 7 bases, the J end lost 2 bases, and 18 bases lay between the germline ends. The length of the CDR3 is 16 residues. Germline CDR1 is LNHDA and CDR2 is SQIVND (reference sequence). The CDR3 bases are TGTGCCAGTATTTATTCGAGCGCTTTTGGCAATCAGCCCCAGCATTTT. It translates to CASIYSSAFGNQPQHF. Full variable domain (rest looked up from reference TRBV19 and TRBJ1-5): DGGITQSPKYLFRKEGQNVTLSCEQNLNHDAMYWYRQDPGQGLRLIYYSQIVNDFQKGDIAEGYSVSREKKESFPLTVTSAQKNPTAFYLCASIYSSAFGNQPQHFGDGTRLSIL.

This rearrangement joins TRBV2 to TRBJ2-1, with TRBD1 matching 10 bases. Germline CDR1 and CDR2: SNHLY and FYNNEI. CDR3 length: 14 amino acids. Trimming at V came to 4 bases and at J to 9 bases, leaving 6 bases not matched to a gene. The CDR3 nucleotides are TGTGCCAGCAGTGGGGACAGGGGTATTGGTGAGCAGTTCTTC. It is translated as CASSGDRGIGEQFF. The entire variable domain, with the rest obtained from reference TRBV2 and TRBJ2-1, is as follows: EPEVTQTPSHQVTQMGQEVILRCVPISNHLYFYWYRQILGQKVEFLVSFYNNEISEKSEIFDDQFSVERPDGSNFTLKIRSTKLEDSAMYFCASSGDRGIGEQFFGPGTRLTVL.

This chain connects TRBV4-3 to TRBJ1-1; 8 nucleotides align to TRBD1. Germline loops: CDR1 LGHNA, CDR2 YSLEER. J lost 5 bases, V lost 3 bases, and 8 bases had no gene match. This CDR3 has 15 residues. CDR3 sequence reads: CASSQADRGGTEAFF. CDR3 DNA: TGCGCCAGCAGCCAGGCAGACAGGGGAGGAACTGAAGCTTTCTTT.

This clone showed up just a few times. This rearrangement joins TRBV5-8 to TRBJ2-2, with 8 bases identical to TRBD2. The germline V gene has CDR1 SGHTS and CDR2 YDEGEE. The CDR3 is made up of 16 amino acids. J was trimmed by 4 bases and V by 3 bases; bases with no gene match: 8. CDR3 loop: CASSYARGGGTGELFF. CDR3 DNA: TGTGCCAGCAGCTACGCCCGGGGGGGAGGCACCGGGGAGCTGTTTTTT.

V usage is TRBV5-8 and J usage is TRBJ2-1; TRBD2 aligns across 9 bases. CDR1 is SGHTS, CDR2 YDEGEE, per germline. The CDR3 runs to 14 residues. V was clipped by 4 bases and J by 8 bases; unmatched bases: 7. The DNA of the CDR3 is TGTGCCAGCAGCCCTAGCGGGGCCGAGTATGAGCAGTTCTTC. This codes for CASSPSGAEYEQFF.

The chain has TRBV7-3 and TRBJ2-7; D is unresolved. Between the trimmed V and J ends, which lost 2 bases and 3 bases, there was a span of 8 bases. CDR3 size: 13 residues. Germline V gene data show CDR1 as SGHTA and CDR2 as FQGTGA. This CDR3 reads CASSLYVGYEQYF. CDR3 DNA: TGTGCCAGCAGCTTATACGTGGGCTACGAGCAGTACTTC.

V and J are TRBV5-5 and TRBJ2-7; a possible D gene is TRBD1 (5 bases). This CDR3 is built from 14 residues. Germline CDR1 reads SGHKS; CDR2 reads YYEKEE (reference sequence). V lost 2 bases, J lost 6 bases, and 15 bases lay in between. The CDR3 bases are TGTGCCAGCAGCTTCCTAGACAGACCGAGCGAGCAGTACTTC. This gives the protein CASSFLDRPSEQYF.